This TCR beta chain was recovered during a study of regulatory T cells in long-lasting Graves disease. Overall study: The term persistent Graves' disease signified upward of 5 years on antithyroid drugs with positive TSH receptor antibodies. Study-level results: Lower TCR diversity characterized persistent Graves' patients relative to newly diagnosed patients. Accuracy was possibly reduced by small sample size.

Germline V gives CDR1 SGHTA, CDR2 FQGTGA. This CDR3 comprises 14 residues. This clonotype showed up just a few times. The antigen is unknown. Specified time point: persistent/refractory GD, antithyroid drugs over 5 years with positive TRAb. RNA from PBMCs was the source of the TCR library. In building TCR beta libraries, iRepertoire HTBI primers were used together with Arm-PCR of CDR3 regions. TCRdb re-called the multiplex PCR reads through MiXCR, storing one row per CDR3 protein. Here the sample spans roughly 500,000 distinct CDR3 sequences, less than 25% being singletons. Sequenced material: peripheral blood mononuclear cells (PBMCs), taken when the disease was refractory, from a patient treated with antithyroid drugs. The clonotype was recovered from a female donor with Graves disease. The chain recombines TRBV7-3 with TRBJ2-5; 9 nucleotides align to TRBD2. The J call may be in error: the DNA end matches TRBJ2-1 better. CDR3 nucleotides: TGTGCCAGCAGCATTAGCGGGAGTTCGGATGAGCAGTTCTTC. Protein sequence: CASSISGSSDEQFF.